This is a list of T cell receptor beta chains from one sample in a study of prognosis after radiotherapy for stage I lung cancer. TCRdb re-analysed the multiplex PCR reads in MiXCR, keeping a single row per CDR3 protein. Of 20,000 to 25,000 distinct CDR3 sequences in the sample, around two fifths were seen once. Source: PBMCs, taken before or after stereotactic body radiation therapy (not recorded which). The receptors here all came from a donor aged 50 or older with non-small cell lung cancer. Each CDR3 is given with its conserved first and last residue. D genes are given only for firm matches. Clone size is stated in some rows and not others, as once, few, many or a class when expanded.

TRBV20-1,TRBJ2-3,TRBD2,many,TGCAGTGCTACCCCCGCACGAGCGGGATTCGGCACAGATACGCAGTATTTT,CSATPARAGFGTDTQYF
TRBV9,TRBJ1-2,NA,once,TGTGCCAGCAGCGTAGGAGTCCCAGTGACATCCTGCTACACCTTC,CASSVGVPVTSCYTF
TRBV27,TRBJ1-5,TRBD1,many,TGTGCCAGCAGTTATATCCCATGGGAGACAGGGTCCAATCAGCCCCAGCATTTT,CASSYIPWETGSNQPQHF
TRBV24-1,TRBJ2-2,TRBD1,NA,TGTGCCACCAGGGACAGGGCTAAGAACACCGGGGAGCTGTTTTTT,CATRDRAKNTGELFF
TRBV5-1,TRBJ2-3,NA,many,TGCGCCAGCAGCTTTCCTAGACTTGGGACCACAGATACGCAGTATTTT,CASSFPRLGTTDTQYF
TRBV6-2/TRBV6-3,TRBJ1-3,NA,NA,TGTGCCAGCAGTCCAGCTGGTTTCGACAGCTCTGTAAACACCATATATTTT,CASSPAGFDSSVNTIYF
TRBV28,TRBJ2-3,NA,NA,TGTGCCAGCAGTTCTAACTCCCCCCGGTGGGGTCTGGTAGATACGCAGTATTTT,CASSSNSPRWGLVDTQYF
TRBV6-1,TRBJ2-3,NA,NA,TGTGCCAGCAGTGACCCGGGAGAAACGCAGTATTTT,CASSDPGETQYF
TRBV19,TRBJ2-5,TRBD2,many,TGTGCCAGTAGTGGGTCCGGGACTAGCGGGGCCGAGACCCAGTACTTC,CASSGSGTSGAETQYF
TRBV20-1,TRBJ2-1,TRBD2,many,TGCAGTGCTGTCCCTAGCGGGAGCGGGGTTACGTTCTTC,CSAVPSGSGVTFF
TRBV7-2,TRBJ2-7,NA,NA,TGTGCCAGCATCTTATCTCAGAGCTACGATCAGTACTTC,CASILSQSYDQYF
TRBV13,TRBJ1-4,NA,many,TGTGCCAGCAGCTTACAGCCAGATGAAAAACTGTTTTTT,CASSLQPDEKLFF
TRBV10-2,TRBJ2-2,TRBD1,many,TGCGCCAGCAGTGAGTCCGGGACAGGGGACACCGGGGAGCTGTTTTTT,CASSESGTGDTGELFF
TRBV7-2,TRBJ2-7,NA,once,TGTGCCAGCAGCCCAGGGGGGGGGTCCTACGAGCAGTACTTC,CASSPGGGSYEQYF
TRBV20-1,TRBJ1-6,NA,NA,TGCAGTGCTAGAGAGGGGAATTCACCCCTCCACTTT,CSAREGNSPLHF
TRBV13,TRBJ2-7,NA,many,TGTGCCAGCAGCCTAAATTTGGCAGACTCGCCCTACTACGAGCAGTACTTC,CASSLNLADSPYYEQYF
TRBV20-1,TRBJ2-7,TRBD1,many,TGCAGTGCTAGAGATCCGGGACAGGGGGCGCGGGAGCAGTACTTC,CSARDPGQGAREQYF
TRBV6-5,TRBJ2-2,NA,NA,TGTGCCAGCAGTCAGACACGAGGGGAGCTGTTTTTT,CASSQTRGELFF
TRBV6-2/TRBV6-3,TRBJ2-1,NA,NA,TGTGCCAGCAGGGAATACTTCGGACATTTGGATGAGCAGTTCTTC,CASREYFGHLDEQFF
TRBV6-2/TRBV6-3,TRBJ2-7,TRBD2,NA,TGTGCCAGCAGTGCGCGACTAGCGGAGGCCTACGAGCAGTACTTC,CASSARLAEAYEQYF
TRBV20-1,TRBJ2-5,NA,many,TGCAGTGCTAGTCGTAGCCAAGAGACCCAGTACTTC,CSASRSQETQYF
TRBV7-9,TRBJ2-3,NA,few,TGTGCCAGCAGCCCCACAGGAGCCCCAGATACGCAGTATTTT,CASSPTGAPDTQYF
TRBV7-9,TRBJ2-1,NA,many,TGTGCCAGCATGGGGGAGGTGGGGTCTACTGCGCAGTTCTTC,CASMGEVGSTAQFF
TRBV20-1,TRBJ2-7,NA,NA,TGCAGTGCTAGCGGGAGCCACTACGAGCAGTACTTC,CSASGSHYEQYF
TRBV28,TRBJ1-2,TRBD1,medium-sized,TGTGCCAGCAGTTCGGGACAGGGTAGCGGCTACACCTTC,CASSSGQGSGYTF
TRBV28,TRBJ2-3,TRBD2,NA,TGTGCCAGCAGAGGACTAGCGTGGGGGCTCACAGATACGCAGTATTTT,CASRGLAWGLTDTQYF
TRBV12-3/TRBV12-4,TRBJ1-1,NA,many,TGTGCCAGCAGAAAACAGGGAAACACTGAAGCTTTCTTT,CASRKQGNTEAFF
TRBV28,TRBJ2-2,TRBD2,NA,TGTGCCAGCAGTCCCCCTCGGCGGGGGGGGGCCGGGGAGCTGTTTTTT,CASSPPRRGGAGELFF
TRBV5-5,TRBJ1-2,TRBD1,once,TGTGCCAGCAGCTTGTTGGGCAGGGGGGGATATGGCTACACCTTC,CASSLLGRGGYGYTF
TRBV27,TRBJ2-7,TRBD1,medium-sized,TGTGCCAGCAGTTTAAGTTGGGACAGGGTAAGCTACGAGCAGTACTTC,CASSLSWDRVSYEQYF
TRBV6-2/TRBV6-3,TRBJ1-2,TRBD1,NA,TGTTCCAGCAGCCGGGACAGAGGGATGTGCTACACCTTC,CSSSRDRGMCYTF
TRBV3-1,TRBJ2-5,NA,large,TGTGCCAGCAGCCAAGATGCTGGCCCGTTGGAGACCCAGTACTTC,CASSQDAGPLETQYF
TRBV18,TRBJ2-3,NA,many,TGTGCCAGCTCACCACCCTGGCCTGATACGCAGTATTTT,CASSPPWPDTQYF
TRBV18,TRBJ2-5,TRBD1,many,TGTGCCAGCTCACCGCGGACAGGGAGCCAAGAGACCCAGTACTTC,CASSPRTGSQETQYF
TRBV5-6,TRBJ2-3,TRBD2,many,TGTGCCAGCAGCTCGACTAGCGGGGGCAATACGCAGTATTTT,CASSSTSGGNTQYF
TRBV15,TRBJ2-2,NA,many,TGTGCCACCAGTCTGGGATTCACCGGGGAGCTGTTTTTT,CATSLGFTGELFF
TRBV18,TRBJ2-5,NA,NA,TGTGCCAGCTCACCACCGTATGGTACGGGCGGAGCGACCCAGTACTTC,CASSPPYGTGGATQYF
TRBV19,TRBJ2-7,TRBD1,NA,TGTGCCAGTAGTCCGGACAGGGTACCCTACGAGCAGTACTTC,CASSPDRVPYEQYF
TRBV2,TRBJ2-3,NA,many,TGTGCCAGCAGTGTTCAGGGCGACACAGATACGCAGTATTTT,CASSVQGDTDTQYF
TRBV20-1,TRBJ2-7,NA,few,TGCAGTGCTAGAGCCCAGACCAGCTACGAGCAGTACTTC,CSARAQTSYEQYF
TRBV12-3/TRBV12-4,TRBJ1-6,TRBD1,NA,TGTGCCAGCAGTCCTGGGACAGGGGGGGGTTCACCCCTCCACTTT,CASSPGTGGGSPLHF
TRBV7-3,TRBJ2-2,TRBD2,NA,TGTGCCAGCAGCCTAGCGGGGGGGCTTAACACCGGGGAGCTGTTTTTT,CASSLAGGLNTGELFF
TRBV20-1,TRBJ2-5,NA,many,TGCAGTGCTAGAGATCGGAAATCCGGGGAGACCCAGTACTTC,CSARDRKSGETQYF
TRBV4-1,TRBJ2-7,NA,many,TGCGCCAGCAGCCACTCCACTCTTCGGGGGCGGTCGTCCGAGCAGTACTTC,CASSHSTLRGRSSEQYF
TRBV10-3,TRBJ2-3,TRBD2,NA,TGTGCCGCTAACGTAAGACCGGGACTAGCGGGGGGGCGTACAGACACGCAGTATTTT,CAANVRPGLAGGRTDTQYF
TRBV20-1,TRBJ2-3,TRBD2,many,TGCAGTGCTATCGGACTAGCGGGAGGTACAGATACGCAGTATTTT,CSAIGLAGGTDTQYF
TRBV11-1,TRBJ2-3,TRBD2,NA,TGTGCCAGCAGCTTACAAGGCGGGAGAACAGATACGCAGTATTTT,CASSLQGGRTDTQYF
TRBV10-3,TRBJ1-1,TRBD1,many,TGTGCCATCAGTGCACCTATGACCTCCGGGACAGAGAGGACTGAAGCTTTCTTT,CAISAPMTSGTERTEAFF
TRBV6-8,TRBJ2-7,TRBD2,many,TGTGCCAGCAACCATCGGCGGGAGACGAGCGAGCAGTACTTC,CASNHRRETSEQYF
TRBV6-1,TRBJ2-3,TRBD1,NA,TGTGCCAGCAGTCTCTCCGCAGGGGGCACTGATACGCAGTATTTT,CASSLSAGGTDTQYF
TRBV27,TRBJ2-7,NA,medium-sized,TGTGCCAGCAGTTGGGGGTTTTCCAGCTCCTACGAGCAGTACTTC,CASSWGFSSSYEQYF
TRBV20-1,TRBJ2-1,NA,NA,TGCAGTGCCTCTATGGGCTACAATGAGCAGTTCTTC,CSASMGYNEQFF
TRBV20-1,TRBJ1-2,NA,NA,TGCAGTGCTCCCCTGACAAGGGGGTTCGGTGGCTACACCTTC,CSAPLTRGFGGYTF
TRBV12-5,TRBJ2-3,NA,few,TGTGCTAGTGGTTTGGTACGAGGGGATACGCAGTATTTT,CASGLVRGDTQYF
TRBV5-1,TRBJ1-2,NA,NA,TGCGCCAGCAGCACCGCTCCTCCCCCCATAGATGGCTACACCTTC,CASSTAPPPIDGYTF